The T cell receptor beta chain described here comes from a study of blood T cell repertoires in COVID-19. Study summary: Material from acute and convalescent COVID-19 was sourced from the United States, Italy and Spain.

The Seattle site enrolled patients during active infection and followed them longitudinally. Germline CDR1 is SGHTS and CDR2 is YDEGEE. This CDR3 contains 18 residues. V was clipped by 0 bases and J by 3 bases; unmatched bases: 9. The repertoire was sequenced with immunoSEQ multiplex PCR; TCRdb's copy has only in-frame clones and lacks some. The sample yields over 130,000 clones, roughly 84% seen once. The receptor comes from a man aged 30 to 39 with COVID-19, enrolled during active disease. Sequencing input: peripheral blood. The V gene is TRBV5-8, the J gene TRBJ2-7; TRBD2 matches at 13 bases. The DNA of the CDR3 is TGTGCCAGCAGCTTGGCACTAGCGGGAGGGCCTCTCGGCTACGAGCAGTACTTC. This gives the protein CASSLALAGGPLGYEQYF.